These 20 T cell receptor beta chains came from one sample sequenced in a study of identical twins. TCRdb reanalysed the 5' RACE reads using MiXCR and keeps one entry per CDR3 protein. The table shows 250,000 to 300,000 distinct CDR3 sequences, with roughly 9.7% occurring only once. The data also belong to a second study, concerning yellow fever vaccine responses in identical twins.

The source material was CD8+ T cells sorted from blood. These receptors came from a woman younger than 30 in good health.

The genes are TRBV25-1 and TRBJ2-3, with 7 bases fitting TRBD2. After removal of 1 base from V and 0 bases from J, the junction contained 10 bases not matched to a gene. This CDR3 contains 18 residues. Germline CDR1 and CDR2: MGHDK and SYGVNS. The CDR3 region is CASSELRLSGRSTDTQYF. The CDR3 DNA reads TGTGCCAGCAGTGAATTAAGGCTTAGCGGGCGTAGCACAGATACGCAGTATTTT.

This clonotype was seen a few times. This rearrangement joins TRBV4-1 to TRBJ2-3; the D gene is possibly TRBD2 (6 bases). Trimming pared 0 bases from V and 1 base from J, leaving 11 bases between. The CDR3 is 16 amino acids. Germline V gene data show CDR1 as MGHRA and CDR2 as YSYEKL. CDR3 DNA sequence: TGCGCCAGCAGCCAAGATGCAACGGGAGGCACAGATACGCAGTATTTT. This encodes CASSQDATGGTDTQYF.

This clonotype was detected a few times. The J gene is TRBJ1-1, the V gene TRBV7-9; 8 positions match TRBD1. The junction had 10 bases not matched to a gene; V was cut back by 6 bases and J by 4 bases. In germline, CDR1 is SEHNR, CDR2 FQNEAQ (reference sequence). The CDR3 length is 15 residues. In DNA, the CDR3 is TGTGCCAGCAGACCCGACAGGGGCCTCCTCACTGAAGCTTTCTTT. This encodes CASRPDRGLLTEAFF. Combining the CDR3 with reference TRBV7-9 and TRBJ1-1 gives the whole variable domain DTGVSQNPRHKITKRGQNVTFRCDPISEHNRLYWYRQTLGQGPEFLTYFQNEAQLEKSRLLSDRFSAERPKGSFSTLEIQRTEQGDSAMYLCASRPDRGLLTEAFFGQGTRLTVV.

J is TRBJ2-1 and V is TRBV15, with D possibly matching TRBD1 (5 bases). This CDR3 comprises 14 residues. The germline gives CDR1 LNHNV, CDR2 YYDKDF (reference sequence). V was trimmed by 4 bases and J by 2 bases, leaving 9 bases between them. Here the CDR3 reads CATSIRQTYNEQFF. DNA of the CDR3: TGTGCCACCAGCATACGACAGACCTACAATGAGCAGTTCTTC.

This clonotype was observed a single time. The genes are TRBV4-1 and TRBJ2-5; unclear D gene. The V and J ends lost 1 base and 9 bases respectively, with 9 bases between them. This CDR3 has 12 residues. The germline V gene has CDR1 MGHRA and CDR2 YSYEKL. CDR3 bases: TGCGCCAGCAGCCAAGGAATTGGGGCCCAGTACTTC. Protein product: CASSQGIGAQYF.

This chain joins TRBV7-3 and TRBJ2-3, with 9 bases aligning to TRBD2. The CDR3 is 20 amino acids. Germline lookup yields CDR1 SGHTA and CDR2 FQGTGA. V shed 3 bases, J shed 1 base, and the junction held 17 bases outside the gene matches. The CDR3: CASSFEGTSFWTSGTDTQYF. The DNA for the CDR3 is TGTGCCAGCAGCTTTGAAGGGACCTCCTTTTGGACTAGCGGCACAGATACGCAGTATTTT.

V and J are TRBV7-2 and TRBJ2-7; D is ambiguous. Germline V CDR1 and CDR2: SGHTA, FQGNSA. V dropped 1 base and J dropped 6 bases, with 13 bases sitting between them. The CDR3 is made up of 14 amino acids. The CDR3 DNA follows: TGTGCCAGCAGCTTAGACCCCATTTCATTCGAGCAGTACTTC. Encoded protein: CASSLDPISFEQYF.

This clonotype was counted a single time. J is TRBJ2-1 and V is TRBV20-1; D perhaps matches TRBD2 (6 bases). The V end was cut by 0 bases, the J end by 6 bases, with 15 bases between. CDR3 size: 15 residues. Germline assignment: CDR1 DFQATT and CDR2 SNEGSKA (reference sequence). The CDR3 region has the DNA TGCAGTGCTAGAGATCTACTAGCCCACGTCAATGAGCAGTTCTTC. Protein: CSARDLLAHVNEQFF.

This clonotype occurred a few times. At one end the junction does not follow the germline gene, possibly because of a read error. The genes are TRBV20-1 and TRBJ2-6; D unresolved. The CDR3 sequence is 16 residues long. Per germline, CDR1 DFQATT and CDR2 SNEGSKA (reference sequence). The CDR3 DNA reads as TGCAGTGCAAGAGGAACCATCAGCTCTGGGGCCAACGTCCTGACTTTC. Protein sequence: CSARGTISSGANVLTF.

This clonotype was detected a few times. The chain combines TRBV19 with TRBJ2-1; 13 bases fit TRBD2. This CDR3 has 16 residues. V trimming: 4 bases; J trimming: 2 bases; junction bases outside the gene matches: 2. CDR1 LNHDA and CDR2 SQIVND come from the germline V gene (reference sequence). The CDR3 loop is CASSKLAGGAYNEQFF. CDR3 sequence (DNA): TGTGCCAGTAGTAAACTAGCGGGAGGGGCCTACAATGAGCAGTTCTTC.

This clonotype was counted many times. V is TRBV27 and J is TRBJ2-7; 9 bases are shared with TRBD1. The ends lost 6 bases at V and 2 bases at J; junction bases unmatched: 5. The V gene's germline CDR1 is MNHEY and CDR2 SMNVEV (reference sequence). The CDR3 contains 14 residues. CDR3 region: CASSWTGATYEQYF. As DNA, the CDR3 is TGTGCCAGCAGCTGGACAGGGGCAACCTACGAGCAGTACTTC.

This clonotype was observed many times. CDR3 in DNA: TGTGCCACCAGGGATAAGACAGGGTTGTACAATGAGCAGTTCTTC. Encoded protein: CATRDKTGLYNEQFF. The V gene is TRBV24-1, the J gene TRBJ2-1; the match to TRBD1 covers 7 bases. The germline V gene encodes CDR1 KGHDR and CDR2 SFDVKD. Trimming removed 7 bases from V and 4 bases from J; junction bases left unmatched: 9. The CDR3 loop spans 15 amino acids.

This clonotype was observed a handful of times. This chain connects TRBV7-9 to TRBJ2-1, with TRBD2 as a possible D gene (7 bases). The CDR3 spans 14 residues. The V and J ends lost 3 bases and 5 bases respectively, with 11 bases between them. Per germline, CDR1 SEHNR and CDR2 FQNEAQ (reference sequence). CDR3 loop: CASSLGGPNNEQFF. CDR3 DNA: TGTGCCAGCAGCTTGGGGGGGCCCAACAATGAGCAGTTCTTC.

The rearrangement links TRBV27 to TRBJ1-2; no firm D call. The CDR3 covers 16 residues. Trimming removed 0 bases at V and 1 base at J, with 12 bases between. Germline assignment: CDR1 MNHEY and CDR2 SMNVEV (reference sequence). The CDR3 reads CASSLSAGNLNYGYTF. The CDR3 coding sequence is TGTGCCAGCAGTTTATCGGCAGGAAATCTTAACTATGGCTACACCTTC.

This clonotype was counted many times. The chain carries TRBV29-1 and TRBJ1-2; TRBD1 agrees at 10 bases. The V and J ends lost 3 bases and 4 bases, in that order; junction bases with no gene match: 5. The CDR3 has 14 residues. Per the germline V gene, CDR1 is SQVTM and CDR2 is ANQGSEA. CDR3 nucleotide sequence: TGCAGCGTTGATGACAGGGGGCCGGGCTATGGCTACACCTTC. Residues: CSVDDRGPGYGYTF.

The CDR3 loop is CASSTAQRALYEQYF. In DNA, the CDR3 is TGTGCCAGCAGCACCGCCCAGCGGGCTCTCTACGAGCAGTACTTC. V gene TRBV5-5 combines with J gene TRBJ2-7; D is perhaps TRBD2 (6 bases). Trimming took off 4 bases at V and 3 bases at J, with 17 bases between the two ends. The CDR3 extends over 15 amino acids. Germline values: CDR1 SGHKS, CDR2 YYEKEE (reference sequence).

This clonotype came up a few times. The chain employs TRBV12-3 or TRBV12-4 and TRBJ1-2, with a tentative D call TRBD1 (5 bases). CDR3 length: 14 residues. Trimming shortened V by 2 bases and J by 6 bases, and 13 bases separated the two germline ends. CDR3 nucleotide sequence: TGTGCCAGCAGTTTACCCATGACAGCGGATGGCTACACCTTC. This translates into CASSLPMTADGYTF.

CDR3 in amino acids: CASSSGRLYEQYF. The CDR3 bases are TGTGCCAGCAGTTCCGGACGTCTCTACGAGCAGTACTTC. V gene TRBV6-2 or TRBV6-3 combines with J gene TRBJ2-7, with no clear D. The germline gives CDR1 MNHEY, CDR2 SVGEGT. V dropped 4 bases and J dropped 3 bases, with 10 bases sitting between them. The CDR3 is 13 residues long.

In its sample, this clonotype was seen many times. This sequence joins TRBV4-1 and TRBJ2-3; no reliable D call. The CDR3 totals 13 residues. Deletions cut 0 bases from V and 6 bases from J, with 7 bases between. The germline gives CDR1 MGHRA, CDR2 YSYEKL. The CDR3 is CASSQEDGDTQYF. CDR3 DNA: TGCGCCAGCAGCCAAGAGGACGGGGATACGCAGTATTTT.

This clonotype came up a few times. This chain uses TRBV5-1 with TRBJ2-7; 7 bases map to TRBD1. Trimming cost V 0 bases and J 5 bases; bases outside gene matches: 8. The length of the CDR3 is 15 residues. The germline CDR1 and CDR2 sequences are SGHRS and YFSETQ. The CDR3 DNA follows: TGCGCCAGCAGCTTGGCGGAAGGGGGCTTCCACGAGCAGTACTTC. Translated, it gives CASSLAEGGFHEQYF.